This entry concerns a single TCR beta chain. Its antigen is not known. The data belong to a study of cytomegalovirus exposure and HLA in healthy donors. Overall study results and limits: The majority of TCR sequences were rare, yet some public TCRs appeared in many donors.

This CDR3 has 17 amino acids. Germline CDR1 MDHEN, CDR2 SYDVKM. The germline V and J ends were trimmed by 2 bases and 5 bases, with 21 bases remaining between them. Clones were read by immunoSEQ multiplex PCR, and TCRdb kept only the in-frame ones, dropping some. The sample holds a few hundred thousand clones, 80% to 95% seen once. The TCR was taken from a young woman in good health and CMV-seronegative. The sample was PBMCs. This chain joins TRBV28 and TRBJ1-1, with a tentative D call TRBD1 (5 bases). CDR3 protein: CASSLMGLMNGLTEAFF. In DNA, the CDR3 is TGTGCCAGCAGTTTAATGGGGCTGATGAATGGGTTGACTGAAGCTTTCTTT.